Below are 15 T cell receptor beta chains sequenced from a single sample in a study of T cell responses to AZD1222 COVID-19 vaccine. Data came from immunoSEQ multiplex PCR; TCRdb stores just in-frame clones and leaves some out. Among around 86,000 clones listed, around 87% were seen once. This sample comprised peripheral blood, obtained on day 0 of AZD1222 vaccination. The receptors stem from an adult in good health.

The rearrangement links TRBV25-1 to TRBJ1-1; D unresolved. Between the trimmed V and J ends, which lost 3 bases and 1 base, there was a span of 12 bases. CDR1 and CDR2 from the germline V gene are MGHDK and SYGVNS. The CDR3 covers 15 residues. CDR3 in DNA: TGTGCCAGCAGTGATCTGCGAATAGAGAACACTGAAGCTTTCTTT. It translates to CASSDLRIENTEAFF.

V is TRBV6-2 or TRBV6-3 and J is TRBJ2-4; D is uncertain. Germline V gene data show CDR1 as MNHEY and CDR2 as SVGEGT. V lost 2 bases and J lost 0, with 5 bases in between. This CDR3 region has 14 residues. The CDR3 DNA reads TGTGCCAGCAGTTACCGTGTAGCCAAAAACATTCAGTACTTC. It encodes CASSYRVAKNIQYF.

The V and J genes are TRBV4-3 and TRBJ1-2; 9 positions agree with TRBD1. CDR3 length: 18 amino acids. Germline V gene lookup returns CDR1 LGHNA and CDR2 YSLEER. After removal of 0 bases from V and 8 bases from J, the junction contained 16 bases not matched to a gene. The CDR3 here is CASSQDTAPTGGIGGYTF. CDR3 DNA: TGCGCCAGCAGCCAAGATACTGCTCCTACAGGGGGCATCGGGGGCTACACCTTC.

This chain connects TRBV19 to TRBJ1-5; D ambiguous. CDR1 and CDR2 (germline): LNHDA, SQIVND (reference sequence). This CDR3 has 13 amino acids. V shed 5 bases and J shed 2 bases, with 7 bases lying between them. As DNA, the CDR3 is TGTGCCAGTAGTGGGCAGCGCAATCAGCCCCAGCATTTT. The encoded protein is CASSGQRNQPQHF.

Only a few counts were recorded for this clone. This rearrangement joins TRBV7-2 to TRBJ1-3; D unresolved. The CDR3 is 18 residues long. Germline lookup yields CDR1 SGHTA and CDR2 FQGNSA. V was shortened by 0 bases and J by 6 bases, with 21 bases between the two germline ends. The CDR3 loop is CASSLAWIGKKGANTIYF. CDR3 in DNA: TGTGCCAGCAGCTTAGCTTGGATTGGAAAAAAGGGTGCAAACACCATATATTTT.

The chain joins TRBV20-1 to TRBJ2-7; D is ambiguous. The CDR3 length is 11 residues. Germline CDR1 is DFQATT and CDR2 is SNEGSKA (reference sequence). The germline V and J ends were trimmed by 1 base and 7 bases, with 8 bases remaining between them. The CDR3 loop reads CSARGEREQYF. The DNA for the CDR3 is TGCAGTGCTAGAGGGGAACGGGAGCAGTACTTC.

This chain joins TRBV27 and TRBJ2-7, with 8 bases lining up with TRBD1. With 7 bases clipped from V and 3 bases from J, the junction kept 11 bases outside the gene matches. This CDR3 has 15 residues. CDR1 is MNHEY, CDR2 SMNVEV, per germline (reference sequence). The DNA for the CDR3 is TGTGCCAGCACCCCCGGACAGGGCGCTGTCTACGAGCAGTACTTC. Its protein is CASTPGQGAVYEQYF.

The chain joins TRBV29-1 to TRBJ2-7, with D tentatively TRBD2 (6 bases). V was clipped by 4 bases and J by 0 bases, with 16 bases between them. This CDR3 spans 15 amino acids. Germline loops: CDR1 SQVTM, CDR2 ANQGSEA. The CDR3 DNA reads as TGCAGCGTTGGGGGTGGAGGGAGGAGCTCCTACGAGCAGTACTTC. It codes for CSVGGGGRSSYEQYF.

The J gene is TRBJ1-2, the V gene TRBV20-1; possible D gene TRBD1, 5 bases. Germline lookup yields CDR1 DFQATT and CDR2 SNEGSKA (reference sequence). V was shortened by 3 bases and J by 7 bases, with 12 bases between the two germline ends. This CDR3 has 12 amino acids. The CDR3 sequence is CSASAGRGGYTF. DNA of the CDR3: TGCAGTGCTAGTGCGGGAAGGGGTGGCTACACCTTC.

This clone is medium-sized in the sample. The chain employs TRBV6-4 and TRBJ2-2, with TRBD2 identical over 8 bases. The J segment lost 1 base and the V segment lost 3 bases, leaving 1 base of the junction unmatched. CDR1 and CDR2 from the germline V gene are MRHNA and SNTAGT. The CDR3 is made up of 15 amino acids. CDR3: CASSESGGNTGELFF. In DNA, the CDR3 is TGTGCCAGCAGTGAAAGCGGGGGGAACACCGGGGAGCTGTTTTTT.

The chain is built from TRBV7-3 and TRBJ1-1, with 12 bases identical to TRBD1. This CDR3 is 17 amino acids long. The J segment lost 1 base and the V segment lost 0 bases, leaving 3 bases of the junction unmatched. In germline, CDR1 is SGHTA, CDR2 FQGTGA. CDR3 bases: TGTGCCAGCAGCTTAACCGGGACAGGGGGCGGGAACACTGAAGCTTTCTTT. This encodes CASSLTGTGGGNTEAFF.

The V and J genes are TRBV20-1 and TRBJ2-5, with D possibly TRBD2 on 5 matching bases. The CDR3 has 11 amino acids. V gave up 1 base and J gave up 5 bases, with 5 bases separating them. CDR1 is DFQATT, CDR2 SNEGSKA, per germline (reference sequence). CDR3: CSARAGETQYF. CDR3 DNA: TGCAGTGCTAGAGCGGGGGAGACCCAGTACTTC.

This clone was found once. The chain combines TRBV9 with TRBJ1-2; no clear D. Trimming pared 3 bases from V and 6 bases from J, leaving 6 bases between. Germline V gene data show CDR1 as SGDLS and CDR2 as YYNGEE. The CDR3 has 11 residues. The CDR3, as DNA: TGTGCCAGCAGCGACCGGGATGGCTACACCTTC. This sequence encodes CASSDRDGYTF. The whole variable domain, filled in from reference TRBV9 and TRBJ1-2, reads DSGVTQTPKHLITATGQRVTLRCSPRSGDLSVYWYQQSLDQGLQFLIQYYNGEERAKGNILERFSAQQFPDLHSELNLSSLELGDSALYFCASSDRDGYTFGSGTRLTVV.

The V gene is TRBV9, the J gene TRBJ1-1; 8 bases are shared with TRBD1. Unmatched junction bases numbered 14, after V lost 7 bases and J lost 0 bases. CDR1 is SGDLS, CDR2 YYNGEE, per germline. This CDR3 is built from 17 residues. The CDR3 sequence is CASGQGAVQPMNTEAFF. The DNA of the CDR3 is TGTGCCAGCGGGCAGGGGGCGGTTCAACCGATGAACACTGAAGCTTTCTTT.

V usage is TRBV6-2 or TRBV6-3 and J usage is TRBJ1-2, with a tentative D call TRBD1 (6 bases). Trimming shortened V by 0 bases and J by 9 bases, and 17 bases separated the two germline ends. CDR1 and CDR2 from the germline V gene are MNHEY and SVGEGT. This CDR3 has 15 amino acids. CDR3 protein: CASSYSGSSGDSYTF. The DNA for the CDR3 is TGTGCCAGCAGTTACTCGGGCAGTTCGGGGGACAGCTACACCTTC.